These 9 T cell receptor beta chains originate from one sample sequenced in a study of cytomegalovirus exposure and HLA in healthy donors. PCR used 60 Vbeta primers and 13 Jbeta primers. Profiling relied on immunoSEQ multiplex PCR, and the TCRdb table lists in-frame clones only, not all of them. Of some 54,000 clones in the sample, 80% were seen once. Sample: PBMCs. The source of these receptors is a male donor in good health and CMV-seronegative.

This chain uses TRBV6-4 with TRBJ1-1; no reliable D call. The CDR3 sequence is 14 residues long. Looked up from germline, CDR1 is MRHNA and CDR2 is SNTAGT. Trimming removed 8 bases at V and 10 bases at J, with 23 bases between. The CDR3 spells CASSKEYSNWPAFF. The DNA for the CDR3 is TGTGCCAGCTCCAAGGAATACAGTAACTGGCCAGCTTTCTTT.

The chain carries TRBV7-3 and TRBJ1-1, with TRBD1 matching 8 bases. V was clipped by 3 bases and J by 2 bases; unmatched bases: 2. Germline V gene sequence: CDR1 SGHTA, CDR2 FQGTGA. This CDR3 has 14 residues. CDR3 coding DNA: TGTGCCAGCAGCTTCGGACAGGGAAACACTGAAGCTTTCTTT. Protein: CASSFGQGNTEAFF.

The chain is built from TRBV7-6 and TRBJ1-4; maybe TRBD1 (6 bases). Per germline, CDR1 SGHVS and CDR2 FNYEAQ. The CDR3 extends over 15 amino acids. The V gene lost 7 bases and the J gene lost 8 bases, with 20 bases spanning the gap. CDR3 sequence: CASTISGAVGEKLFF. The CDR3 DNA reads TGTGCCAGCACGATCTCAGGGGCGGTAGGAGAAAAACTGTTTTTT.

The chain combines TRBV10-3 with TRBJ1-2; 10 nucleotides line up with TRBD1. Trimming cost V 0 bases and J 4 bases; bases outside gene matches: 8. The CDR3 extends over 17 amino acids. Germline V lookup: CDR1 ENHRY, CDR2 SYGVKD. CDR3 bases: TGTGCCATCAGTGAGTCCTCAGGGACAGGGGCTACCTATGGCTACACCTTC. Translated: CAISESSGTGATYGYTF.

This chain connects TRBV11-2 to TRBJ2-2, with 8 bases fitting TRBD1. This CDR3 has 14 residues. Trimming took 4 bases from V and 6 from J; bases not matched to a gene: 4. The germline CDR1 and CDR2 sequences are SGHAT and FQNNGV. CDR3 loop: CASSSRTGPGELFF. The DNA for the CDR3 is TGTGCCAGCAGCTCCCGGACAGGGCCCGGGGAGCTGTTTTTT.

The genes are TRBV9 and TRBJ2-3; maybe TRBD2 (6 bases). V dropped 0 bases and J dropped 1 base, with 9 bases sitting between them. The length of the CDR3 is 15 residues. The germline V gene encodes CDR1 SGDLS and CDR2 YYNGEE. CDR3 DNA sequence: TGTGCCAGCAGCGTAGAGGGACTCGGCACAGATACGCAGTATTTT. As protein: CASSVEGLGTDTQYF.

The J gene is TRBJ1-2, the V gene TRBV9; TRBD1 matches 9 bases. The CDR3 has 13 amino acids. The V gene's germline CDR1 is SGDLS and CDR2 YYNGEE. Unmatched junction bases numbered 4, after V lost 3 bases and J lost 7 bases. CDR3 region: CASSGGQGSGYTF. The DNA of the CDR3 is TGTGCCAGCAGCGGGGGACAGGGCAGTGGCTACACCTTC.

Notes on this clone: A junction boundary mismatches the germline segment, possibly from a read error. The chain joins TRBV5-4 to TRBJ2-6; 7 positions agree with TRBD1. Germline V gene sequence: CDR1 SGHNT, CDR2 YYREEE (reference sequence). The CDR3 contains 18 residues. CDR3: CASSPSGQAISGANALTF. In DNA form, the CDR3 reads TGTGCCAGCAGCCCCTCCGGACAGGCGATATCTGGGGCCAACGCCCTGACTTTC. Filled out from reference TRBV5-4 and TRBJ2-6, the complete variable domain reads ETGVTQSPTHLIKTRGQQVTLRCSSQSGHNTVSWYQQALGQGPQFIFQYYREEENGRGNFPPRFSGLQFPNYSSELNVNALELDDSALYLCASSPSGQAISGANALTFGAGSRLTVL.

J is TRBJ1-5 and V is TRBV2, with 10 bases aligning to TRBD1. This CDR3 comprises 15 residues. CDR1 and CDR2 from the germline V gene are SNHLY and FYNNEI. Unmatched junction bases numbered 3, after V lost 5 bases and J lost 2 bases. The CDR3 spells CASSWGTGGNQPQHF. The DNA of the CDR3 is TGTGCCAGCAGTTGGGGGACAGGGGGCAATCAGCCCCAGCATTTT.